This T cell receptor beta chain derives from a study of shared clonotypes between healthy human individuals. Across several immunoSEQ plates, the genomic DNA of each subset was split evenly. Original methodology: ImmunoSEQ supplied junction-only sequences lacking quality scores, so filtering was different. The method was immunoSEQ multiplex PCR; TCRdb's version includes in-frame clones alone and lacks a portion of them. The DNA gave D and trimming, while V, J and clone size come from that table. The table has some 2,400,000 clones, roughly 95% seen once. Investigators divided CD4+ cells into CD45RA+ naive and CD45RA-negative memory subsets. Germline CDR1 and CDR2: LNHDA and SQIVND (reference sequence). There are 16 residues in the CDR3. With V trimmed by 5 bases and J by 5 bases, 10 bases remained unmatched.

The sequence derives from a man aged 18 to 30 in good health. The V call is TRBV19, the J call TRBJ2-7, with 12 bases identical to TRBD1. Sequenced material: naive CD4+ T cells sorted from blood. Subset meaning: CD45RA+ positively selected. In nucleotides, the CDR3 is TGTGCCAGTAGTTCCCGACCGGGACAGGGGGCTCACGAGCAGTACTTC. Encoded protein: CASSSRPGQGAHEQYF.